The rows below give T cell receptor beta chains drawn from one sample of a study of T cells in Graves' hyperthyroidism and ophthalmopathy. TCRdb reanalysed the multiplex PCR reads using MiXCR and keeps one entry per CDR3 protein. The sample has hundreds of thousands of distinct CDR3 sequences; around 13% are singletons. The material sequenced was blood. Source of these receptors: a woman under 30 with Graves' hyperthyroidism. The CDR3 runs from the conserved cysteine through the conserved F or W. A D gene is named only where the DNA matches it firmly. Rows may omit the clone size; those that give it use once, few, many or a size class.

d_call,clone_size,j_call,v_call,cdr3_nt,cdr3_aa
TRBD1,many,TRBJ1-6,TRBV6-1,TGTGCCAGCAGTACACGGACAGGGGATTCACCCCTCCACTTT,CASSTRTGDSPLHF
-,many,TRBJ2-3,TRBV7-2,TGTGCCAGCAGCTTAGCTTCAGATACGCAGTATTTT,CASSLASDTQYF
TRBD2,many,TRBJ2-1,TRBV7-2,TGTGCCAGCAGCTCTTCGGGACTAGCGGGTACCTACAATGAGCAGTTCTTC,CASSSSGLAGTYNEQFF
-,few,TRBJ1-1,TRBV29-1,TGCAGCGTAGAAAATCCGGGACCGCTGAACACTGAAACTTTCTTT,CSVENPGPLNTETFF
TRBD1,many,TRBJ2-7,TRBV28,TGTGCCAGCAGTCCCTCGGACAGGGCATCCTACGAGCAGTACTTC,CASSPSDRASYEQYF
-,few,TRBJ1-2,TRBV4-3,TGCGCCAGCAGCCAAGTGGGGAGACCCCTCCATGGCTACACCTTC,CASSQVGRPLHGYTF
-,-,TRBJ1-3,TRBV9,TGTGCCAGCAGCCAGCCCCTCAGTGACTCTGGAAACACCATATATTTT,CASSQPLSDSGNTIYF
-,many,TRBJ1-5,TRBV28,TGTGCCAGCAGTTTAGGGCGTGTTAGCAATCAGCCCCAGCATTTT,CASSLGRVSNQPQHF
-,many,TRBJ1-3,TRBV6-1,TGTGCCAGCAGGAGCGACCTAACAGGGCCTGGAAACACCATATATTTT,CASRSDLTGPGNTIYF
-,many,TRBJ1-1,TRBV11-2,TGTGCCAGCAGCTTAGAACCGTCGAACACTGAAGCTTTCTTT,CASSLEPSNTEAFF
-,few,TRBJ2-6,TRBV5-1,TGCGCCAGCAGCTTGAGGCCAAACTCTGGGGCCAACGTCCTGACTTTC,CASSLRPNSGANVLTF
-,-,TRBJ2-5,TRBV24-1,TGTGCCACCAGTGAACAGGGTTTGGAGACCCAGTACTTC,CATSEQGLETQYF
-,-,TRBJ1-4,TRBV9,TGTGCCAGCAGCGTAGTAGGGGACGGCGAAAAACTGTTTTTT,CASSVVGDGEKLFF
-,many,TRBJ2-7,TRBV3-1,TGTGCCAGCAGCCGGGGGATCTACGAGCAGTACTTC,CASSRGIYEQYF
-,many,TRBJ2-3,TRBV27,TGTGCCAGCAGTCCCCTCAAACAGGCCTTCAGGCCAGATACGCAGTATTTT,CASSPLKQAFRPDTQYF
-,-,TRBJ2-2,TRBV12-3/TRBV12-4,TGTGCCAGCAGTTATCAGTCGGGCACCGGGGAGCTGTTTTTT,CASSYQSGTGELFF
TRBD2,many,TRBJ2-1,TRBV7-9,TGTGCCAGCAGCCCCCGGGGGACTAGCGGGAAAAATGAGCAGTTCTTC,CASSPRGTSGKNEQFF
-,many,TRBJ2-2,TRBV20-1,TGCAGTGCAAAAGATCGGGTTACGGCCGGGGAGCTGTTTTTT,CSAKDRVTAGELFF
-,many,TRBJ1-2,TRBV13,TGTGCCAGCAGCCACTCCTACCAGGGGAACGATGGCTACACCTTC,CASSHSYQGNDGYTF
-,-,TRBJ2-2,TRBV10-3,TGTGCCATCAGTGAGTGGAGGGGCGCCGGGACCGGGGAGCTGTTTTTT,CAISEWRGAGTGELFF
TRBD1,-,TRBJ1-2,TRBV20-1,TGCAGTGTTCGGAATCAGGGGGCGGATGGCTACACCTTC,CSVRNQGADGYTF
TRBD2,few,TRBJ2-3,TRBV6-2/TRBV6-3,TGTGCCAGCAGCCGCCGGGCGGGGGTAACTGGTACGCAGTATTTT,CASSRRAGVTGTQYF
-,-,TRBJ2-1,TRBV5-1,TGCGCCAGCAGTTTGGTTAAGGGGATGGGGTTTAATGAGCAGTTCTTC,CASSLVKGMGFNEQFF
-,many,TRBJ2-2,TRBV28,TGTGCCAGCAGTTATGCCCCATTAGCCGGGAGATTCGGGGAGCTGTTTTTT,CASSYAPLAGRFGELFF
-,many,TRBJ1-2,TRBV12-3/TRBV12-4,TGTGCCAGCAGTTTTTCGGGACTCCGGGACGTGAGCTATGGCTACACCTTC,CASSFSGLRDVSYGYTF
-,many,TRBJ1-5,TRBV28,TGTGCCACCGTGGGTGGCAATCAGCCCCAGCATTTT,CATVGGNQPQHF
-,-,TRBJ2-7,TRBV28,TGTGCCAGCAGTTACCAGGTGACCGAGCAGTACTTC,CASSYQVTEQYF
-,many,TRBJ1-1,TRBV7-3,TGTGCCAGCAGCTTAAGTCTTGACACTGAAGCTTTCTTT,CASSLSLDTEAFF
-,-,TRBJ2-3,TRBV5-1,TGCGCCAGCAGCCCGGGACTGTTCGGTGACACAGATACGCAGTATTTT,CASSPGLFGDTDTQYF
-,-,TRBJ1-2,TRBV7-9,TGTGCCAGCAGCTTAGACGGGTTTCAGTACGGCTACACCTTC,CASSLDGFQYGYTF
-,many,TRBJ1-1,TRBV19,TGTGCCAGTAGTATAGATCTTCTGAACACTGAAGCTTTCTTT,CASSIDLLNTEAFF
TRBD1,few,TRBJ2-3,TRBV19,TGTGCCAGTAGTCCGACAGGGGAATTAACGGATACGCAGTATTTT,CASSPTGELTDTQYF
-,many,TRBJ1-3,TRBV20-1,TGCAGTGCTAGACAAGGAGGTCGTACTGGAAACACCATATATTTT,CSARQGGRTGNTIYF
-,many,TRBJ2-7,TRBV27,TGTGCCAGCGGTCCTATCGCCTCCTACGAGCAGTACTTC,CASGPIASYEQYF
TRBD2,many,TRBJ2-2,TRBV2,TGTGCCAGCATCACGGCTAGCGGGTCGAACACCGGGGAGCTGTTTTTT,CASITASGSNTGELFF
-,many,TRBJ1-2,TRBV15,TGTGCCACCAGCAGAGAAGGGGTTGACTATGGCTACACCTTC,CATSREGVDYGYTF
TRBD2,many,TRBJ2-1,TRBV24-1,TGTGCCACCGGTGTCAGCGGGAGGCGGAATGAGCAGTTCTTC,CATGVSGRRNEQFF
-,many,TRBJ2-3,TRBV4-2,TGTGCCAGCAGCCAAGAGGCTAGTGGCGTCACAGATACGCAGTATTTT,CASSQEASGVTDTQYF
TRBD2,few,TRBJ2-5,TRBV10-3,TGTGCCATCAGTGACCAGCGGGATCTTGAGACCCAGTACTTC,CAISDQRDLETQYF
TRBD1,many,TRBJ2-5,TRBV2,TGTGCCAGCAGGGCCGGGACAGGGGGTGTAGAGACCCAGTACTTC,CASRAGTGGVETQYF
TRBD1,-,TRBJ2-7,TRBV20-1,TGCAGTGCAGAAAAGGACAGGACATCGGGTGAGCAGTACTTC,CSAEKDRTSGEQYF
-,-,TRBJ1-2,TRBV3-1,TGTGCCAGCAGCCAACCGGCAAACCCGCACACCTTC,CASSQPANPHTF
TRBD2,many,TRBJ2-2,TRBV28,TGTGCCAGCAATCAAGGCGGGGGGGCGAACACCGGGGAGCTGTTTTTT,CASNQGGGANTGELFF
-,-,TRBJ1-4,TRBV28,TGTGCCAGCAGTTTTCAGGGGAGAGATGAAAAACTGTTTTTT,CASSFQGRDEKLFF
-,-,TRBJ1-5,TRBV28,TGTGCCAGCACCACGACCTGGGGCAATCAGCCCCAGCATTTT,CASTTTWGNQPQHF
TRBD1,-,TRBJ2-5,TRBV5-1,TGCGCCAGCAGCAGTACAGGGGTAGGGTTAGAGACCCAGTACTTC,CASSSTGVGLETQYF
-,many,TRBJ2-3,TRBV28,TGTGCCAGCAGTCCTCAGGGGCCCTCGGATACGCAGTATTTT,CASSPQGPSDTQYF
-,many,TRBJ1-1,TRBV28,TGTGCCAGCAGTACCCGAGGGGGGCCAAAACTCAACACTGAAGCTTTCTTT,CASSTRGGPKLNTEAFF
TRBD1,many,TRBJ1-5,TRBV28,TGTGCCAGCAGTCTAGGACAGGGAAGTCAGCCCCAGCATTTT,CASSLGQGSQPQHF
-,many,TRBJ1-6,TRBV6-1,TGTGCCAGCAGTGAAGACAACCAATCCTATAATTCACCCCTCCACTTT,CASSEDNQSYNSPLHF
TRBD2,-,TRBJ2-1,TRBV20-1,TGCAGTGCTAGAGATCTGAGCGGGAGAAAGGTTAATTTGGTCAATGAGCAGTTCTTC,CSARDLSGRKVNLVNEQFF
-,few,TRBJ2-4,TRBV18,TGTGCCAGCTCACCAAGGGCGGACATGAACTCACAAAAGTACTTC,CASSPRADMNSQKYF
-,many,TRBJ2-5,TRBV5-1,TGCGCCAGCAGCTACACGCAGGAGACCCAGTACTTC,CASSYTQETQYF